This T cell receptor (beta chain) derives from a study of T cell repertoires in cytomegalovirus infection. In the study overall: Recently identified HLA-C-restricted CMV epitopes were used, and well-studied HLA-B-restricted CMV epitopes were used as well. TCR beta signatures that were public indicated CMV infection and matching HLA type. Findings and limits, study-wide: The study found HLA-C-restricted CMV-specific TCR beta clonotypes dominating the ex vivo response. Totalled public TCR beta family frequency picked out people who carried CMV plus the relevant HLA.

V dropped 5 bases and J dropped 6; count of bases not matched to a gene: 15. CDR3 length: 17 amino acids. CDR1 and CDR2 (germline): SGHVS, FQNEAQ. A few counts support this clonotype. No antigen is known for it. Each CDR3 protein gets one entry after TCRdb re-called the reads with MiXCR. Among hundreds of thousands of distinct CDR3 sequences listed, roughly 42% were seen once. This TCR derives from a human donor in good health (CMV status not recorded). Some clones in this sample may be carry-over from other donors' samples. The chain has TRBV7-8 and TRBJ2-3; 9 bases line up with TRBD2. This sample comprised cultured PBMCs, obtained from culture after CMV antigen stimulation. This CDR3 is CASSPPPKGGRADTQYF. The CDR3, as DNA: TGTGCCAGCAGCCCTCCCCCCAAGGGCGGGAGGGCCGATACGCAGTATTTT.